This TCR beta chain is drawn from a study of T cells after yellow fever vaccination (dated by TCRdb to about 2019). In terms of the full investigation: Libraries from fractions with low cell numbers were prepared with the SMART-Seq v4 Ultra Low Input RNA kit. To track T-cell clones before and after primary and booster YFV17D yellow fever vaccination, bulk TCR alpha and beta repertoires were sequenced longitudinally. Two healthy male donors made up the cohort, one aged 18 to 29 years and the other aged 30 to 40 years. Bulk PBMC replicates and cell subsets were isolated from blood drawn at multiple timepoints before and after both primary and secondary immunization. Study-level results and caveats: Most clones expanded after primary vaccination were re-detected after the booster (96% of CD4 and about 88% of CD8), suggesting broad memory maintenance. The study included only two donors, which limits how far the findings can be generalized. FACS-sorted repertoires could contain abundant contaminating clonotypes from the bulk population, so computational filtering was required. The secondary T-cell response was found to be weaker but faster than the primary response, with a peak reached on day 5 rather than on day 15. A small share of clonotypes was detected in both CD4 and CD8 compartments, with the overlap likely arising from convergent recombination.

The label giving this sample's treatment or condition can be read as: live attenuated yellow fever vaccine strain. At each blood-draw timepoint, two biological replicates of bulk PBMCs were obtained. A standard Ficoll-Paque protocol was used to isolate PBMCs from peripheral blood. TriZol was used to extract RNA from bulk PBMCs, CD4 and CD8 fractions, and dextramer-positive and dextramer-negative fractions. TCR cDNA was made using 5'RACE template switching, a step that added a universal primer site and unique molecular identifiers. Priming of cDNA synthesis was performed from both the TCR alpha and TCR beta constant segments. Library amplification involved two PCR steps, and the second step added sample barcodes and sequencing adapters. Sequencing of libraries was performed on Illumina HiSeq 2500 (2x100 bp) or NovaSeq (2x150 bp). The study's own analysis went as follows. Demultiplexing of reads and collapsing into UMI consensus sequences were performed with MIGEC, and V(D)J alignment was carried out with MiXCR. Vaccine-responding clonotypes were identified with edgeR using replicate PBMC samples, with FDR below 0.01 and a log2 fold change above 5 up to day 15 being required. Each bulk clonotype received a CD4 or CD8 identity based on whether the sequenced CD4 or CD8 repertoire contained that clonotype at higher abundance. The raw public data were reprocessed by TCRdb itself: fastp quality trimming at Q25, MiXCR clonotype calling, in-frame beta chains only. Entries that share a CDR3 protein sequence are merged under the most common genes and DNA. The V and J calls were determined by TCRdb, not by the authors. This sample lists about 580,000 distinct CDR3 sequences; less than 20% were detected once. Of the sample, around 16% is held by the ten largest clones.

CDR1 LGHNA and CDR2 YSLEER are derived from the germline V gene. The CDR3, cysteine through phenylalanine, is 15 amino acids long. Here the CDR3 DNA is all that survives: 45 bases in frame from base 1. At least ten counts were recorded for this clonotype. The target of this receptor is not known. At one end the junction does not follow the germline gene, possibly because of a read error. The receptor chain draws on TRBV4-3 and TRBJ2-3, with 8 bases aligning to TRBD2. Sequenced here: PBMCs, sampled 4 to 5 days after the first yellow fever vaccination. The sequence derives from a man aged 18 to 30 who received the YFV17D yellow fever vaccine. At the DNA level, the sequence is TGTGCCAGCAGTCCCTTAGCGGGGAGCACAGATACGCAGTATTTT. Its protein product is CASSPLAGSTDTQYF.